This T cell receptor (beta chain) comes out of a study of blood T cells in healthy people across ages. General study points: In long-lived donors, naive CD4+ cell counts and diversity exceeded those of aged donors. Conclusively comparing naive with antigen-experienced cells was impossible with unsorted PBMCs.

Trimming removed 0 bases from V and 6 bases from J; junction bases left unmatched: 8. The length of the CDR3 is 15 residues. CDR1 is DFQATT and CDR2 is SNEGSKA in the germline V gene (reference sequence). This clonotype was seen repeatedly, ten times or more. Its antigen is currently unknown. The use of a sample-barcoded 5' primer and a J-beta primer mix characterized a second PCR of about 7 to 12 cycles. TCRdb independently ran MiXCR on the 5' RACE reads; one entry per CDR3 protein. The sample has 650,000 to 950,000 distinct CDR3 sequences, approximately 48% seen once. Each donor's blood draw was roughly 10 milliliters of peripheral blood.

The sequenced sample was blood. The clonotype comes from a man in his sixties in good health. V gene TRBV20-1 combines with J gene TRBJ2-5, with TRBD2 matching over 9 bases. CDR3 loop: CSARDGASGGQTQYF. CDR3 bases: TGCAGTGCTAGAGATGGGGCCAGCGGGGGGCAGACCCAGTACTTC.